The sequence of this T cell receptor beta chain was determined in a study of T cell responses to AZD1222 COVID-19 vaccine (dated by TCRdb to the early 2020s). General notes on the study: AZD1222 recipients whose second dose came at about 4 weeks and those whose second dose came at about 12 weeks were combined into one group, since spike-specific TCR depth and breadth did not differ between the two schedules. TCR sequencing was performed for roughly 250 trial participants, of whom some 200 were given two doses of AZD1222 and some 26 were given two doses of MenACWY control vaccine. Trial participants were enrolled into age subgroups of 18-55, 56-69 and 70-plus years, which contained approximately 150, 28 and 58 TCR-sequenced participants, respectively. What the research found in general, with its limitations: Epitopes outside the regions mutated in the B.1.351 and B.1.1.7 variants were reportedly recognized by nearly half of the unique spike-specific TCRs. Vaccine-associated CD4 TCRs spanned the whole spike protein, with dominant responses in regions 160-218 and 743-854. The 56-69-year group was small, and its depth increase did not reach significance, likely because of low power. After two AZD1222 doses, spike-specific TCR breadth and depth were significantly higher than at day 0 and than in MenACWY recipients. Conclusions about previously exposed vaccinees were limited because only a handful of AZD1222 recipients were SARS-CoV-2 seropositive at baseline. Because no samples from the day 14 peak response were available, repertoires could be characterized only after the peak T cell response. Participants were mostly white British, with more females than males. The authors suggested clonal diversity may have been underestimated.

The CDR3 regions of human TCRbeta chains were subjected to immunosequencing. On the study's bioinformatics: TCRs in the repertoires were compared against a reference library of SARS-CoV-2-specific TCRs that had been generated with the MIRA antigen-specificity platform. Breadth was defined as the fraction of unique TCRs that were SARS-CoV-2-associated, and depth was defined as the fraction of total T cells that were SARS-CoV-2-associated. Each spike-specific TCR was assigned to its reactive spike region and to a CD4 or CD8 class using the MIRA data. Log10-transformed breadth and depth values were compared by one-way ANOVA with Sidak's multiple comparisons tests. Here the immuneACCESS table is served through TCRdb, limited to in-frame sequences with V and J called. Missing clones are a known gap in these copies; in checked studies unresolved V genes cover under half, and the rest lacks a known reason. V, J and clone size reflect that table, while D and trimming were determined from the DNA. The sample contains 130,000 to 150,000 clones, around 91% of them found a single time. Jointly, the top ten make up 5.2% of the sample.

The sample's time point label, in plain terms: baseline before first vaccination. Samples from vaccinated people were obtained from the UK trials COV001 and COV002, which included a single-blind randomized controlled phase 2/3 trial of AZD1222 (ChAdOx1 nCoV-19) in healthy adults. For TCRbeta chain sequencing, PBMC samples from trial participants were taken at day 0 and at day 28 after the second dose. This clone was recorded once. This receptor's antigen is unknown. No qualities accompany the bases; no much larger clone lies one base away. Sequenced material: peripheral blood, taken on day 0 of AZD1222 vaccination. This TCR derives from an adult in good health.

The nucleotides are TGCGCCAGCAGCTTGGTTGGCAGGGGTGTCACTAATGAAAAACTGTTTTTT. Its amino acids are CASSLVGRGVTNEKLFF. The chain was built from TRBV5-1 and TRBJ1-4; the D region possibly corresponds to TRBD1 (6 bases align). Via the germline V gene, CDR1 is SGHRS and CDR2 YFSETQ. Relative to germline, V is 0 bases shorter and J is 2 bases shorter, with 14 bases between their ends. The CDR3 starts with the cysteine, ends with the phenylalanine, and has 17 residues. Only the CDR3 DNA stays, 51 bases, in frame from base 1.